This T cell receptor (beta chain) stems from a study of early T cells in non-severe SARS-CoV-2 infection. The wider study: With bulk RNA from unsorted whole blood as input, sequencing yielded unpaired chains.

On this clonotype: Its specificity is unknown.

Study-wide findings and caveats: The matching step, a VDJdb search, favored anti-spike CD8 responses and missed private and CD4 specificities.

Unique molecular identifier tags were affixed to discrete cDNA molecules. Each CDR3 protein gets one entry after TCRdb re-called the 5' RACE reads with MiXCR. The sample lists approximately 77,000 distinct CDR3 sequences, around 10% occurring once. With V trimmed by 7 bases and J by 4 bases, 11 bases remained unmatched. The CDR3 length is 14 residues. Germline CDR1 and CDR2: SQVTM and ANQGSEA. The gene calls are TRBV29-1 and TRBJ1-2, with TRBD1 matching over 8 bases. The source is an adult who was a healthcare worker with PCR-confirmed SARS-CoV-2 infection or an uninfected control (not recorded which). The donor label of this sample is uncertain. The starting material was whole blood, obtained at baseline. The CDR3 loop reads CSASPTGAVYGYTF. CDR3 in DNA: TGCAGCGCCTCCCCGACAGGGGCTGTCTATGGCTACACCTTC.